This is a list of T cell receptor beta chains from one sample in a study of beta chain features in type 1 diabetes. Sequenced by immunoSEQ multiplex PCR; TCRdb stores in-frame clones only, minus some. The profile covers about 650,000 clones, with over 10% appearing a single time and roughly 0.12% taken by the ten largest. Sequencing used naive CD4+ T cells from blood. The origin of the receptors is a man in his thirties or forties with type 1 diabetes. CDR3s include the opening cysteine and the closing phenylalanine or tryptophan. D genes are given only for firm matches. Clone size is stated in some rows and not others, as once, few, many or a class when expanded.

J | size | D | V | CDR3 | DNA
TRBJ2-1 | few | - | TRBV10-3 | CAISDDSYEQFF | TGTGCCATCAGTGATGATTCCTATGAGCAGTTCTTC
TRBJ1-6 | few | - | TRBV7-2 | CASSTVEGYNSPLHF | TGTGCCAGCAGCACCGTGGAGGGATATAATTCACCCCTCCACTTT
TRBJ2-7 | once | - | TRBV6-5 | CASSYSIYGGPYEQYF | TGTGCCAGCAGTTACTCGATATACGGAGGACCCTACGAGCAGTACTTC
TRBJ1-5 | few | - | TRBV4-2 | CASSEGNLGQPQHF | TGTGCCAGCAGCGAAGGGAATTTAGGGCAGCCCCAGCATTTT
TRBJ2-5 | few | - | TRBV7-7 | CASSLGQSQETQYF | TGTGCTAGCAGCCTAGGACAGAGCCAAGAGACCCAGTACTTC
TRBJ2-7 | - | - | TRBV28 | CASSLSMSAYEQYF | TGTGCCAGCAGTTTAAGTATGTCTGCCTACGAGCAGTACTTC
TRBJ1-2 | - | - | TRBV2 | CASSDFNYGYTF | TGTGCCAGCAGTGATTTTAACTATGGCTACACCTTC
TRBJ2-1 | - | - | TRBV5-1 | CASSLSGATYNEQFF | TGCGCCAGCAGCCTCTCGGGGGCCACCTACAATGAGCAGTTCTTC
TRBJ1-2 | - | - | TRBV14 | CASSRSPGAGGDGYTF | TGTGCCAGCAGCCGATCACCCGGGGCCGGAGGCGATGGCTACACCTTC
TRBJ1-6 | - | - | TRBV25-1 | CASSDPFGGSPLHF | TGTGCCAGCAGTGATCCGTTCGGTGGGTCACCCCTCCACTTT
TRBJ1-2 | few | - | TRBV15 | CATSRDRRRTDDYTF | TGTGCCACCAGCAGAGATAGGAGGAGGACAGATGACTACACCTTC
TRBJ1-2 | few | - | TRBV7-9 | CASSYGGPGTGYTF | TGTGCCAGCAGCTATGGAGGACCCGGCACGGGCTACACCTTC
TRBJ2-3 | few | - | TRBV4-3 | CASSHIDRYTDTQYF | TGCGCCAGCAGCCATATCGACAGATACACAGATACGCAGTATTTT
TRBJ2-7 | few | - | TRBV30 | CAWRSFSGAAPYEQYF | TGTGCCTGGAGGTCCTTTTCAGGGGCCGCTCCCTACGAGCAGTACTTC
TRBJ1-2 | few | TRBD1 | TRBV20-1 | CSAGTGYGYTF | TGCAGTGCGGGGACAGGTTATGGCTACACCTTC
TRBJ2-7 | - | - | TRBV7-2 | CASSSPSRRGEQYF | TGTGCCAGCAGCTCTCCCTCGCGGCGGGGCGAGCAGTACTTC
TRBJ2-2 | few | - | TRBV4-2 | CASSPHGGYGGELFF | TGTGCCAGCAGCCCACACGGCGGGTATGGCGGGGAGCTGTTTTTT
TRBJ2-3 | - | - | TRBV27 | CASSFKWGDRTDTQYF | TGTGCCAGCAGTTTTAAGTGGGGGGATCGCACAGATACGCAGTATTTT
TRBJ1-6 | - | - | TRBV2 | CASAVMDRRVDSPLHF | TGTGCCAGCGCGGTTATGGACAGAAGGGTTGATTCACCCCTCCACTTT
TRBJ2-5 | few | TRBD2 | TRBV18 | CASSGTSGHQETQYF | TGTGCCAGCTCAGGGACTAGCGGCCACCAAGAGACCCAGTACTTC
TRBJ2-5 | - | - | TRBV9 | CASSPTSALETQYF | TGTGCCAGCAGCCCCACCTCTGCTCTAGAGACCCAGTACTTC
TRBJ2-7 | - | - | TRBV15 | CATSREWDLTYEQYF | TGTGCCACCAGCAGAGAATGGGACCTGACCTACGAGCAGTACTTC
TRBJ2-2 | - | - | TRBV27 | CASSSQGPGELFF | TGTGCCAGCAGTTCGCAGGGGCCCGGGGAGCTGTTTTTT
TRBJ2-7 | many | - | TRBV7-2 | CASSSSELEQYF | TGTGCCAGCAGCTCCTCTGAATTAGAGCAGTACTTC
TRBJ2-1 | - | TRBD2 | TRBV7-2 | CASSLSGGNEQFF | TGTGCCAGCAGCCTCAGCGGGGGGAATGAGCAGTTCTTC
TRBJ1-5 | - | - | TRBV4-2 | CASSQEGRGNQPQHF | TGTGCCAGCAGCCAAGAGGGCAGGGGCAATCAGCCCCAGCATTTT
TRBJ2-1 | few | - | TRBV14 | CASSQGSGPHHDNEQFF | TGTGCCAGCAGCCAAGGTTCGGGGCCACATCACGACAATGAGCAGTTCTTC
TRBJ2-7 | few | - | TRBV6-1 | CASPSGVASYEQYF | TGTGCCAGCCCGTCGGGGGTTGCAAGCTACGAGCAGTACTTC
TRBJ2-7 | - | - | TRBV6-5 | CASSYRNPGENYEQYF | TGTGCCAGCAGTTACCGGAACCCGGGAGAAAACTACGAGCAGTACTTC
TRBJ2-7 | - | - | TRBV7-9 | CASSLRQDVGEQYF | TGTGCCAGCAGCTTGCGACAGGACGTGGGCGAGCAGTACTTC
TRBJ1-1 | - | - | TRBV18 | CASSQGIDTEAFF | TGTGCCAGCTCACAGGGTATTGATACTGAAGCTTTCTTT
TRBJ2-3 | - | - | TRBV6-1 | CASSLQRNTQYF | TGTGCCAGCAGTCTACAGAGGAATACGCAGTATTTT
TRBJ2-2 | few | - | TRBV9 | CASSVRTIQNTGELFF | TGTGCCAGCAGCGTAAGGACGATCCAGAACACCGGGGAGCTGTTTTTT
TRBJ1-1 | few | TRBD1 | TRBV9 | CASSVWDRNTEAFF | TGTGCCAGCAGCGTATGGGACAGGAATACCGAAGCTTTCTTT
TRBJ2-2 | - | TRBD1 | TRBV7-9 | CASPTGYTGELFF | TGTGCCAGCCCGACAGGGTATACCGGGGAGCTGTTTTTT
TRBJ2-6 | once | - | TRBV7-3 | CASSPNGSGANVLTF | TGTGCCAGCAGCCCAAATGGCTCTGGGGCCAACGTCCTGACTTTC
TRBJ2-5 | few | - | TRBV9 | CASSVAGFQETQYF | TGTGCCAGCAGCGTAGCGGGGTTCCAAGAGACCCAGTACTTC
TRBJ2-2 | - | - | TRBV6-5 | CASSYSGRITGELFF | TGTGCCAGCAGTTACTCGGGCAGGATCACCGGGGAGCTGTTTTTT
TRBJ1-6 | few | - | TRBV10-3 | CAISETGNDSPLHF | TGTGCCATCAGTGAGACAGGGAACGATTCACCCCTCCACTTT
TRBJ2-1 | - | - | TRBV29-1 | CSVERGLGNEQFF | TGCAGCGTTGAAAGGGGTCTTGGCAATGAGCAGTTCTTC
TRBJ1-1 | few | - | TRBV9 | CASGSGGHPNTEAFF | TGTGCCAGCGGATCGGGGGGACACCCGAACACTGAAGCTTTCTTT